This record looks at one T cell receptor beta chain sequence and its context. Antigen specificity is unknown. This entry belongs to a study of OX40 agonist ivuxolimab in advanced cancers. About the research overall: Cancers in dose escalation were hepatocellular, melanoma, renal cell and head and neck. Study findings and constraints: There were, on average, more expanded clones in CD8+ T cells than in CD4+.

Only in-frame clones appear in the TCRdb table, and some are missing; sequencing was by immunoSEQ multiplex PCR. This table has tens of thousands of clones, roughly 86% appearing once. The germline V gene encodes CDR1 LNHDA and CDR2 SQIVND (reference sequence). The CDR3 contains 15 residues. V lost 4 bases to trimming and J lost 4 bases, with 16 bases between them. The sequencing here drew on CD4+ or CD8+ T cells sorted from blood, taken in a trial of the OX40 agonist ivuxolimab. This receptor was taken from an adult with an advanced solid tumor such as melanoma, head and neck, liver or kidney cancer. The chain joins TRBV19 to TRBJ2-5; D may be TRBD1 (6 bases). DNA of the CDR3: TGTGCCAGTAGTACGACCAGGGGATCCGGAGAGACCCAGTACTTC. Its translation: CASSTTRGSGETQYF.